Below, 32 T cell receptor beta chains from the same sample are listed, as sequenced in a study of cytotoxic CD8 clonotypes in ibrutinib-treated CLL. The repertoire was sequenced with immunoSEQ multiplex PCR; TCRdb's copy has only in-frame clones and lacks some. The top ten hold about 3.5% of the sample, which has fewer than 150,000 clones, under 90% seen once. Sequenced here: PBMCs, sampled after 24 months of ibrutinib treatment. The receptors shown here come from a human donor with chronic lymphocytic leukemia.

The chain has TRBV7-2 and TRBJ2-7; 9 bases match TRBD1. This CDR3 is 14 amino acids long. V shed 4 bases and J 2 bases; nucleotides not matched to a gene: 3. Germline lookup yields CDR1 SGHTA and CDR2 FQGNSA. CDR3 in DNA: TGTGCCAGCAGCTCCGGGACAGGGACCTACGAGCAGTACTTC. Its protein product is CASSSGTGTYEQYF.

The chain carries TRBV19 and TRBJ2-2; D may be TRBD1 (6 bases). The CDR3 extends over 15 amino acids. V lost 7 bases and J 8 bases, leaving 20 bases between the germline ends. CDR1 and CDR2 from the germline V gene are LNHDA and SQIVND (reference sequence). CDR3 sequence reads: CASTIGGTSRGELFF. In DNA form, the CDR3 reads TGTGCCAGTACCATAGGTGGGACATCAAGAGGGGAGCTGTTTTTT.

The J gene is TRBJ1-2, the V gene TRBV19, with TRBD1 identical over 10 bases. Unmatched junction bases numbered 7, after V lost 7 bases and J lost 8 bases. The CDR3 length is 13 residues. In germline, CDR1 is LNHDA, CDR2 SQIVND (reference sequence). CDR3: CASKTTGGGGYTF. The CDR3, as DNA: TGTGCCAGTAAAACGACAGGGGGCGGCGGCTACACCTTC.

The CDR3 spells CASSPPNRPNYGYTF. The CDR3, as DNA: TGTGCCAGCTCACCACCTAACAGGCCTAACTATGGCTACACCTTC. V usage is TRBV18 and J usage is TRBJ1-2; tentatively, D is TRBD1 (5 bases). CDR1 is KGHSH, CDR2 LQKENI, per germline. The V and J ends lost 0 bases and 0 bases respectively, with 8 bases between them. The length of the CDR3 is 15 residues.

CDR3 loop: CASSLLRLYTEAFF. The DNA for the CDR3 is TGTGCCAGCAGCTTACTTCGCCTCTACACTGAAGCTTTCTTT. This chain joins TRBV7-8 and TRBJ1-1; D uncertain. The CDR3 extends over 14 amino acids. The V gene lost 2 bases and the J gene lost 3 bases, with 10 bases spanning the gap. Germline CDR1 and CDR2: SGHVS and FQNEAQ.

The chain is built from TRBV27 and TRBJ1-6, with a possible D match to TRBD1 (5 bases). The CDR3 runs 15 residues. Looked up from germline, CDR1 is MNHEY and CDR2 is SMNVEV (reference sequence). V was trimmed by 5 bases and J by 5 bases, leaving 13 bases between them. CDR3 in DNA: TGTGCCAGCAGTCCCCTGAGGACAAATAATTCACCCCTCCACTTT. This sequence encodes CASSPLRTNNSPLHF.

The CDR3 spells CASSTGSGTDTQYF. CDR3 DNA: TGTGCCAGCAGCACCGGTAGCGGCACAGATACGCAGTATTTT. V and J are TRBV5-8 and TRBJ2-3; possible D gene TRBD2, 5 bases. The germline gives CDR1 SGHTS, CDR2 YDEGEE. V was clipped by 4 bases and J by 1 base, with 10 bases between them. The length of the CDR3 is 14 residues. Combining the CDR3 with reference TRBV5-8 and TRBJ2-3 gives the whole variable domain EAGVTQSPTHLIKTRGQQATLRCSPISGHTSVYWYQQALGLGLQFLLWYDEGEERNRGNFPPRFSGRQFPNYSSELNVNALELEDSALYLCASSTGSGTDTQYFGPGTRLTVL.

This clone was seen a few times. The CDR3 protein is CASSLGLKETQYF. The CDR3 DNA reads as TGTGCCAGCAGCTTAGGACTGAAAGAGACCCAGTACTTC. The chain combines TRBV7-7 with TRBJ2-5; D gene uncertain. The CDR3 runs to 13 residues. V shed 1 base and J shed 3 bases, with 6 bases lying between them. Germline CDR1 and CDR2: SSHAT and FNYEAQ (reference sequence).

V is TRBV10-1 and J is TRBJ2-3, with 11 bases aligning to TRBD2. This CDR3 contains 17 residues. V lost 2 bases and J lost 0; bases outside the gene matches: 4. CDR1 and CDR2 (germline): WNHNN, SYGVQD (reference sequence). CDR3 loop: CASSEAGLAESTDTQYF. CDR3 nucleotides: TGCGCCAGCAGTGAGGCGGGACTAGCGGAAAGCACAGATACGCAGTATTTT.

V is TRBV4-3 and J is TRBJ2-5; TRBD2 matches 11 bases. Germline-derived CDR1 and CDR2 are LGHNA and YSLEER. The V gene end was trimmed by 1 base and the J gene end by 9 bases; junction bases not matched to a gene: 19. The CDR3 sequence is 19 residues long. CDR3 region: CASSQVRTARTSGHGAQYF. CDR3 in DNA: TGCGCCAGCAGCCAAGTCAGGACAGCTCGGACTAGCGGGCATGGGGCCCAGTACTTC.

The chain links TRBV6-6 to TRBJ1-6; D is ambiguous. The germline V and J ends were trimmed by 5 bases and 9 bases, with 8 bases remaining between them. The CDR3 loop spans 12 amino acids. CDR1 is MNHNY, CDR2 SVGAGI, per germline (reference sequence). CDR3 nucleotide sequence: TGTGCCAGCAGTCTTGCCAGTTCACCCCTCCACTTT. This encodes CASSLASSPLHF.

The chain recombines TRBV4-3 with TRBJ2-1; D gene uncertain. The V gene's germline CDR1 is LGHNA and CDR2 YSLEER. The ends were cut back, 1 base at V and 3 bases at J, with 7 bases in the middle. This CDR3 spans 14 amino acids. DNA of the CDR3: TGCGCCAGCAGCCAAGCTCACCACTACAATGAGCAGTTCTTC. Its protein product is CASSQAHHYNEQFF.

This chain links TRBV5-1 with TRBJ1-1, with D possibly TRBD1 on 6 matching bases. This CDR3 is built from 14 residues. Per the germline V gene, CDR1 is SGHRS and CDR2 is YFSETQ. The V and J ends lost 4 bases and 2 bases respectively, with 12 bases between them. CDR3 DNA sequence: TGCGCCAGCAGCCCGGGACAAGTTAACACTGAAGCTTTCTTT. It is translated as CASSPGQVNTEAFF. Filled out from reference TRBV5-1 and TRBJ1-1, the complete variable domain reads KAGVTQTPRYLIKTRGQQVTLSCSPISGHRSVSWYQQTPGQGLQFLFEYFSETQRNKGNFPGRFSGRQFSNSRSEMNVSTLELGDSALYLCASSPGQVNTEAFFGQGTRLTVV.

The rearrangement links TRBV27 to TRBJ1-2; 7 bases line up with TRBD1. CDR3 size: 13 residues. Germline V gene lookup returns CDR1 MNHEY and CDR2 SMNVEV (reference sequence). J gave up 6 bases and V 7 bases, and 8 bases lay outside the gene matches. The CDR3 region has the DNA TGTGCCAGCACCCGGGACAGCCGAAATGGCTACACCTTC. It codes for CASTRDSRNGYTF.

The chain employs TRBV5-1 and TRBJ2-2, with 7 bases aligning to TRBD1. Germline loops: CDR1 SGHRS, CDR2 YFSETQ. The CDR3 totals 15 residues. After removal of 0 bases from V and 10 bases from J, the junction contained 9 bases not matched to a gene. CDR3 DNA: TGCGCCAGCAGCTTGGAAGACAGGGATCTCGAGGAGCTGTTTTTT. Translated, it gives CASSLEDRDLEELFF.

The CDR3: CASSLEPGAETQYF. The CDR3 DNA follows: TGTGCCAGCAGCTTAGAACCAGGGGCAGAGACCCAGTACTTC. This chain uses TRBV11-2 with TRBJ2-5; TRBD1 is a possible D gene (6 bases). Trimming pared 0 bases from V and 4 bases from J, leaving 9 bases between. CDR3 size: 14 residues. Germline loops: CDR1 SGHAT, CDR2 FQNNGV.

The chain recombines TRBV7-6 with TRBJ1-1, with a possible D match to TRBD1 (6 bases). Per germline, CDR1 SGHVS and CDR2 FNYEAQ. Trimming left V 2 bases short and J 3 bases short, with 10 bases between. The CDR3 is 14 residues long. This CDR3 is CASSLSNRDTEAFF. The DNA of the CDR3 is TGTGCCAGCAGCTTATCCAACAGGGACACTGAAGCTTTCTTT. The full variable domain, with the rest looked up from reference TRBV7-6 and TRBJ1-1, is GAGVSQSPRYKVTKRGQDVALRCDPISGHVSLYWYRQALGQGPEFLTYFNYEAQQDKSGLPNDRFSAERPEGSISTLTIQRTEQRDSAMYRCASSLSNRDTEAFFGQGTRLTVV.

The rearrangement joins TRBV14 to TRBJ2-2, with D unclear. Trimming cost V 1 base and J 4 bases, with 13 bases left between them. This CDR3 is built from 16 residues. Germline-derived CDR1 and CDR2 are SGHDN and FVKESK. The CDR3 protein is CASSQVLGLGTGELFF. CDR3 sequence (DNA): TGTGCCAGCAGCCAAGTTCTCGGTTTAGGCACCGGGGAGCTGTTTTTT.

This chain joins TRBV7-2 and TRBJ1-4; D unresolved. Germline CDR1 SGHTA, CDR2 FQGNSA. The CDR3 runs to 13 residues. Trimming pared 1 base from V and 8 bases from J, leaving 8 bases between. The DNA of the CDR3 is TGTGCCAGCAGCTTAGATGGGCTGGAAAAACTGTTTTTT. It is translated as CASSLDGLEKLFF.

In DNA form, the CDR3 reads TGCAGCGTTGGAAAAGTTAGGGGAAGGGGGACTGAAGCTTTCTTT. It yields the protein CSVGKVRGRGTEAFF. This sequence joins TRBV29-1 and TRBJ1-1; TRBD1 is a possible D gene (6 bases). V was pared by 4 bases and J by 5 bases, with 20 bases between. The CDR3 contains 15 residues. Germline-derived CDR1 and CDR2 are SQVTM and ANQGSEA.

J is TRBJ1-1 and V is TRBV10-1, with D uncertain. V lost 5 bases and J lost 3, with 13 bases in between. The CDR3 is made up of 14 amino acids. Germline CDR1 is WNHNN and CDR2 is SYGVQD (reference sequence). CDR3 protein: CASSPQRRDTEAFF. The CDR3, as DNA: TGCGCCAGCAGTCCACAAAGGAGAGACACTGAAGCTTTCTTT.

The chain joins TRBV6-5 to TRBJ2-5, with D possibly being TRBD1 or TRBD2 (6 bases each). Germline CDR1 MNHEY, CDR2 SVGAGI. With 6 bases removed from V and 5 bases from J, the gap between germline ends came to 19 bases. CDR3 length equals 15 residues. The chain's CDR3 is CASSLGGDLTETQYF. As DNA, the CDR3 is TGTGCCAGCAGCCTCGGGGGCGATCTCACGGAGACCCAGTACTTC.

This clone has more than one count but fewer than ten. The chain uses TRBV28 and TRBJ1-6, with a possible D match to TRBD1 (5 bases). This CDR3 is 14 amino acids long. Germline CDR1 reads MDHEN; CDR2 reads SYDVKM. Deletions cut 2 bases from V and 5 bases from J, with 7 bases between. DNA for the CDR3: TGTGCCAGCAGTTTAGGGGCGGATAATTCACCCCTCCACTTT. It specifies CASSLGADNSPLHF. Complete variable domain (other parts from reference TRBV28 and TRBJ1-6): DVKVTQSSRYLVKRTGEKVFLECVQDMDHENMFWYRQDPGLGLRLIYFSYDVKMKEKGDIPEGYSVSREKKERFSLILESASTNQTSMYLCASSLGADNSPLHFGNGTRLTVT.

The chain has TRBV18 and TRBJ2-3; D gene unclear. The germline V gene has CDR1 KGHSH and CDR2 LQKENI. V gave up 3 bases and J gave up 4 bases, with 11 bases separating them. This CDR3 has 14 residues. For the CDR3, the DNA is TGTGCCAGCTCACCGCAAAGGAATGCAGATACGCAGTATTTT. Translating it yields CASSPQRNADTQYF.

This clone showed up just a few times. The CDR3 coding sequence is TGCAGCGTTGAGGGACAGGATAGTGAGGAACTGTTTTTT. It specifies CSVEGQDSEELFF. The J gene is TRBJ1-4, the V gene TRBV29-1, with 8 bases matching TRBD1. The junction had 9 bases not matched to a gene; V was cut back by 3 bases and J by 12 bases. Germline CDR1 reads SQVTM; CDR2 reads ANQGSEA. The CDR3 has 13 amino acids.

This clone was observed once. The rearrangement uses TRBV19 and TRBJ2-5; D call uncertain. This CDR3 spans 15 amino acids. V lost 4 bases to trimming and J lost 0 bases, with 12 bases between them. The germline gives CDR1 LNHDA, CDR2 SQIVND (reference sequence). The CDR3 nucleotides are TGTGCCAGTAGTAGAAACCAGAGATACCAAGAGACCCAGTACTTC. Protein product: CASSRNQRYQETQYF.

This clone was counted a single time. The rearrangement uses TRBV7-3 and TRBJ2-1, with 15 bases lining up with TRBD2. Per the germline V gene, CDR1 is SGHTA and CDR2 is FQGTGA. The CDR3 runs 17 residues. V was clipped by 5 bases and J by 2 bases; unmatched bases: 4. The CDR3, as DNA: TGTGCCAGCAGCATAGGACTAGCGGGGGGGACCTACAATGAGCAGTTCTTC. It yields the protein CASSIGLAGGTYNEQFF.

Remarks on this clone: Other DNA sequences in the sample encode the same CDR3. CDR3 residues: CASSLTGANYGYTF. The CDR3 bases are TGTGCCAGCAGTTTAACAGGGGCTAACTATGGCTACACCTTC. The chain carries TRBV27 and TRBJ1-2; 7 nucleotides match TRBD1. Germline lookup yields CDR1 MNHEY and CDR2 SMNVEV (reference sequence). CDR3 length equals 14 residues. With V trimmed by 2 bases and J by 0 bases, 0 bases remained unmatched.

This clone has a handful of counts. The rearrangement uses TRBV6-6 and TRBJ2-4; no firm D call. This CDR3 is built from 16 residues. V was pared by 5 bases and J by 1 base, with 15 bases between. Germline V gives CDR1 MNHNY, CDR2 SVGAGI (reference sequence). CDR3 region: CASSKPHSQAKNIQYF. CDR3 in DNA: TGTGCCAGCAGTAAACCCCACTCTCAGGCCAAAAACATTCAGTACTTC.

The chain recombines TRBV29-1 with TRBJ1-4; D remains ambiguous. There are 13 residues in the CDR3. Germline CDR1 SQVTM, CDR2 ANQGSEA. Trimming stripped 1 base from V and 8 bases from J, with 11 bases between. In DNA, the CDR3 is TGCAGCGTTGAAGGAGGTAGACAAGAAAAACTGTTTTTT. Its protein product is CSVEGGRQEKLFF.

The CDR3 loop reads CASSLTGTTYEQYF. CDR3 DNA sequence: TGTGCCAGCAGTCTGACAGGGACTACCTACGAGCAGTACTTC. The chain couples TRBV6-5 to TRBJ2-7, with D perhaps matching TRBD1 or TRBD2 (7 bases each). Looked up from germline, CDR1 is MNHEY and CDR2 is SVGAGI. The CDR3 extends over 14 amino acids. Trimming took off 5 bases at V and 2 bases at J, with 13 bases between the two ends.

DNA for the CDR3: TGTGCCAGCTCACCCCGGAACACCGGGGAGCTGTTTTTT. This codes for CASSPRNTGELFF. The rearrangement joins TRBV18 to TRBJ2-2; D not certain. V lost 3 bases and J 1 base, leaving 3 bases between the germline ends. This CDR3 is 13 amino acids long. CDR1 and CDR2 (germline): KGHSH, LQKENI.